A selection of T cell receptor beta chains follows, all from one sample in a study of cytomegalovirus exposure and HLA in healthy donors. TCRdb keeps only in-frame clones here, not all; method: immunoSEQ multiplex PCR. Found here are about 130,000 clones, 77% of them singletons; the top ten hold approximately 4.5%. Sequenced material: PBMCs. These receptors all stem from a male donor in good health and CMV-seropositive. Each CDR3 is given without its conserved first and last residue.

j_gene	len	v_gene	CDR3aa
TRBJ2-5	11	TRBV18	ASSREVAETQY
TRBJ2-1	16	TRBV5-1	ASSLAPLTGAFWNEQF
TRBJ2-1	12	TRBV25-1	ASGGTASYNEQF
TRBJ1-5	13	TRBV28	ASSVPGQSNQPQH
TRBJ2-3	13	TRBV12-1	ASSSRAGKVDTQY
TRBJ2-5	12	TRBV10-3	AISEAGRQETQY
TRBJ1-2	12	TRBV6-1	ASSDARGRYGYT
TRBJ2-7	11	TRBV30	AWTWGGSYEQY
TRBJ2-5	12	TRBV7-3	ASSVGGLTETQY
TRBJ2-7	13	TRBV28	ASSPLPTGSYEQY
TRBJ2-7	14	TRBV5-1	ASSSGLAGLLYEQY
TRBJ2-3	13	TRBV9	ASRAPGVGTDTQY
TRBJ1-4	12	TRBV29-1	SVRETEINEKLF
TRBJ2-1	16	TRBV7-9	ASSALNSRTGGKHEQF
TRBJ2-1	17	TRBV5-1	ASSPGLNPPPSSYNEQF
TRBJ2-2	14	TRBV19	ASRKRGAPTTGELF
TRBJ2-3	13	TRBV30	AWGQGARGTDTQY
TRBJ2-7	14	TRBV9	ASSVGGAAGNYEQY
TRBJ1-4	13	TRBV19	ASSIRHWANEKLF
TRBJ1-6	12	TRBV6-6	ASRATGVNSPLH
TRBJ2-7	11	TRBV6-1	ATFLTGTYEQY
TRBJ2-7	10	TRBV29-1	SVDGGSAVQY
TRBJ2-3	15	TRBV11-3	ASSLGASGGPTDTQY
TRBJ2-7	13	TRBV28	ASRRHGDRGHEQY
TRBJ1-6	14	TRBV19	ASNLGVSSYNSPLH
TRBJ1-2	13	TRBV7-9	ASSPGGSFSYGYT
TRBJ2-7	13	TRBV5-4	ASSHAQGEAHEQY
TRBJ2-1	14	TRBV7-2	ASSSRPSGGYNEQF
TRBJ2-7	12	TRBV5-8	ASSLDSLNYEQY
TRBJ2-5	12	TRBV7-9	ASSLVGGDETQY
TRBJ2-7	15	TRBV5-5	ASSLDPPGLGLYEQY
TRBJ1-1	11	TRBV6-5	ASSEAGHTEAF
TRBJ2-7	14	TRBV15	ATSRASGTGYYEQY
TRBJ2-7	12	TRBV2	ASSSQGSSYEQY
TRBJ2-3	12	TRBV6-4	ASSFRGGTDTQY
TRBJ2-1	11	TRBV27	ASSLFGGHEQF
TRBJ2-3	13	TRBV5-4	ASSSTTGITDTQY
TRBJ2-7	13	TRBV18	ASSPGPGQDYEQY
TRBJ2-7	12	TRBV7-9	ASSLVGGAYEQY
TRBJ1-1	13	TRBV28	ASRRYGTVNTEAF